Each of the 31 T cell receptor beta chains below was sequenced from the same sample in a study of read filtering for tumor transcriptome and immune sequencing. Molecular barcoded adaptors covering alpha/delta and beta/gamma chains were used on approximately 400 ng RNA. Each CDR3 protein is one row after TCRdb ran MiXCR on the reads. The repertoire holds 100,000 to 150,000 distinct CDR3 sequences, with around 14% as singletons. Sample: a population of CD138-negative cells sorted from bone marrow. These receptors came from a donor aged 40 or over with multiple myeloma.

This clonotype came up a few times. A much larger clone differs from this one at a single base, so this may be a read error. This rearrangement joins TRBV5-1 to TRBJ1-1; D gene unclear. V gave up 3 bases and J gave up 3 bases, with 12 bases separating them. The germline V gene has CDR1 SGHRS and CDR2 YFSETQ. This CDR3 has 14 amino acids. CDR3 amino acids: CASSSGIGDTEAFF. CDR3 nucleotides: TGCGCCAGCAGCTCGGGCATCGGGGACACTGAAGCTTTCTTT.

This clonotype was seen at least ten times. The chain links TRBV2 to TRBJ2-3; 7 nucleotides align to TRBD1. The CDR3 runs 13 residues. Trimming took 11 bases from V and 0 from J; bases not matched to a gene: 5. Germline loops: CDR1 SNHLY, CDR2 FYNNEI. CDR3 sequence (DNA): TGTGCCTCCCGGGACAGCAGCACAGATACGCAGTATTTT. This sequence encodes CASRDSSTDTQYF.

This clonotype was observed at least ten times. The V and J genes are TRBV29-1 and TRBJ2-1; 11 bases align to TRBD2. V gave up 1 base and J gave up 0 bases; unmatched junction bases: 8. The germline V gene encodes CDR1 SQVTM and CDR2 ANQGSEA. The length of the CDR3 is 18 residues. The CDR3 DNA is TGCAGCGTTGAAGTGCTAGCGGGAGGCCCAAGCTCCTACAATGAGCAGTTCTTC. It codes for CSVEVLAGGPSSYNEQFF.

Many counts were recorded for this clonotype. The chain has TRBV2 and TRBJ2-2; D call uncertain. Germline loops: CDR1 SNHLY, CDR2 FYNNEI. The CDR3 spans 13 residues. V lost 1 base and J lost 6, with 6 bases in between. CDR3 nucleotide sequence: TGTGCCAGCAGTGAAGTAAGGGCCGGGGAGCTGTTTTTT. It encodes CASSEVRAGELFF.

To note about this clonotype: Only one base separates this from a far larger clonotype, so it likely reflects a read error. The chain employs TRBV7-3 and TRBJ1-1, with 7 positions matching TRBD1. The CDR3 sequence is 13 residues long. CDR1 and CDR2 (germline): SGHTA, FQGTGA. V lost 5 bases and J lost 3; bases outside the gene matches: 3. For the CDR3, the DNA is TGTGCCAGCAGCCCGACAGGGTACACTGAAGCTTTCTTT. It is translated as CASSPTGYTEAFF. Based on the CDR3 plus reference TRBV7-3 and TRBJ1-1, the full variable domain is GAGVSQTPSNKVTEKGKYVELRCDPISGHTALYWYRQSLGQGPEFLIYFQGTGAADDSGLPNDRFFAVRPEGSVSTLKIQRTERGDSAVYLCASSPTGYTEAFFGQGTRLTVV.

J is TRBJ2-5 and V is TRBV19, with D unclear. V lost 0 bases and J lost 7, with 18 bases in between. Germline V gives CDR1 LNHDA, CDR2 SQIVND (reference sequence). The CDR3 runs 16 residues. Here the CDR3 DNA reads TGTGCCAGTAGTATAGACCCCCCGGGCGCTGAAGGGACCCAGTACTTC. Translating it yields CASSIDPPGAEGTQYF.

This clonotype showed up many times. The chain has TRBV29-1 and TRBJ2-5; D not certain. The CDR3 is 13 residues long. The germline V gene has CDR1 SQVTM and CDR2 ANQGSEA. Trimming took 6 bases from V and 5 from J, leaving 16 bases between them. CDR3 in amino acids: CSVHYSVRETQYF. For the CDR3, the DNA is TGCAGCGTCCATTACTCCGTGAGGGAGACCCAGTACTTC.

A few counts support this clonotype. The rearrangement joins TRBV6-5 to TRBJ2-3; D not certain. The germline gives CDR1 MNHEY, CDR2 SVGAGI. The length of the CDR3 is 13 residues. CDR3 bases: TGTGCAGTTAGGAGTGGAGCCGCAGATACGCAGTATTTT. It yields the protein CAVRSGAADTQYF.

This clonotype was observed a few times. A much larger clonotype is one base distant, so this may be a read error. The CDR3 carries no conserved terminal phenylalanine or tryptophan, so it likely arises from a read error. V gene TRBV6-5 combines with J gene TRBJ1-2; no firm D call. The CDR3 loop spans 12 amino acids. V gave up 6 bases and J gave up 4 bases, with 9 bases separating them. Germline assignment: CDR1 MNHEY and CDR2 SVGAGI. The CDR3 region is CASSGRPYGYTS. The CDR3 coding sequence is TGTGCCAGCAGCGGACGGCCCTATGGCTACACCTCC.

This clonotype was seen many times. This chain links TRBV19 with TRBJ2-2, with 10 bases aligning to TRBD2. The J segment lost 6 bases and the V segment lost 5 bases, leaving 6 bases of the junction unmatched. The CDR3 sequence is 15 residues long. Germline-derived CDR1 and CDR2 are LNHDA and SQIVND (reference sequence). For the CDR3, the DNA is TGTGCCAGTAGTCCGAGCGGGAGGGCCGCCGGGGAGCTGTTTTTT. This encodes CASSPSGRAAGELFF. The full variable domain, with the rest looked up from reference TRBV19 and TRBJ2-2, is DGGITQSPKYLFRKEGQNVTLSCEQNLNHDAMYWYRQDPGQGLRLIYYSQIVNDFQKGDIAEGYSVSREKKESFPLTVTSAQKNPTAFYLCASSPSGRAAGELFFGEGSRLTVL.

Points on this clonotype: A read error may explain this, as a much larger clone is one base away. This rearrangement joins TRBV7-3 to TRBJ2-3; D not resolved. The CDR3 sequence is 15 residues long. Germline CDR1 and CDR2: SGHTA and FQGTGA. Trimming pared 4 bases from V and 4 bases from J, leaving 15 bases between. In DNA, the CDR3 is TGTGCCAGCAGCTCCGGTGTGGGCGAGGCAGATACGCAGTATTTT. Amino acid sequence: CASSSGVGEADTQYF.

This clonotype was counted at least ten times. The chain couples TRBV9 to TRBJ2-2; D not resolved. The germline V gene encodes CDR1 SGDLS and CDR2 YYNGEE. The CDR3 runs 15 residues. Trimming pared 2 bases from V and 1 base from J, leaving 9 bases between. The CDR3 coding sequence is TGTGCCAGCAGCGTTAAAGGCGGGAACACCGGGGAGCTGTTTTTT. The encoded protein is CASSVKGGNTGELFF.

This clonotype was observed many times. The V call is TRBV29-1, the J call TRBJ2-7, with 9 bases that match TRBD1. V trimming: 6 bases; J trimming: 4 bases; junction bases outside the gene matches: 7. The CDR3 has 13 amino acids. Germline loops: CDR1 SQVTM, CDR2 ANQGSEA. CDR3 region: CSVVDRGLYEQYF. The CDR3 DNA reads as TGCAGCGTCGTGGACAGGGGTCTTTACGAGCAGTACTTC.

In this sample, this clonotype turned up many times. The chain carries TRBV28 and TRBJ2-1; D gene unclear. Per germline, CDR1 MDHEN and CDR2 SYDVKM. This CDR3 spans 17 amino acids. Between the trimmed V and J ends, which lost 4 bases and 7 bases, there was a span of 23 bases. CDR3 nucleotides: TGTGCCAGCAGTTCCGAGAACTCCCAACCCTTGTGGAATGAGCAGTTCTTC. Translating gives CASSSENSQPLWNEQFF. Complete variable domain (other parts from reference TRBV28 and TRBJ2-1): DVKVTQSSRYLVKRTGEKVFLECVQDMDHENMFWYRQDPGLGLRLIYFSYDVKMKEKGDIPEGYSVSREKKERFSLILESASTNQTSMYLCASSSENSQPLWNEQFFGPGTRLTVL.

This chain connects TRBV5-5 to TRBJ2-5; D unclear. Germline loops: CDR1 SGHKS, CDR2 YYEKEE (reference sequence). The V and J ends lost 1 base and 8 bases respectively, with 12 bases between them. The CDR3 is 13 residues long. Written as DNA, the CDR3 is TGTGCCAGCAGCTTGAGTCATCGGGCTACCCAGTACTTC. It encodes CASSLSHRATQYF.

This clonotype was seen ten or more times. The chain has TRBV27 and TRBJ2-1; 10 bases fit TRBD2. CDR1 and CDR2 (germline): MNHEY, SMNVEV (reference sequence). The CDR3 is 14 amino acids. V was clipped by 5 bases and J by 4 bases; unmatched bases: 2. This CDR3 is CASSTSGDYNEQFF. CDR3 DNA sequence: TGTGCCAGCAGTACTAGCGGGGATTACAATGAGCAGTTCTTC.

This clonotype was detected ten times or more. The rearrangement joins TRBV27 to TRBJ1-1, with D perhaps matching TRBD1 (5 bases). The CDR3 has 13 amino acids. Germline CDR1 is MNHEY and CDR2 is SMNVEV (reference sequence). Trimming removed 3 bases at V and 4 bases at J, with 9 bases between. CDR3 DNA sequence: TGTGCCAGCAGTTTCGGGGGGGGCACTGAAGCTTTCTTT. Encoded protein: CASSFGGGTEAFF.

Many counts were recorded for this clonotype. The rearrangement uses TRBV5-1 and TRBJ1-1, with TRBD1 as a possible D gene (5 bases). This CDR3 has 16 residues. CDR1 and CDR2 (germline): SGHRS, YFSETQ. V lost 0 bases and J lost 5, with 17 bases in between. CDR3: CASSLARGGFETEAFF. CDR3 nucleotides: TGCGCCAGCAGCTTGGCGCGGGGGGGATTCGAAACTGAAGCTTTCTTT.

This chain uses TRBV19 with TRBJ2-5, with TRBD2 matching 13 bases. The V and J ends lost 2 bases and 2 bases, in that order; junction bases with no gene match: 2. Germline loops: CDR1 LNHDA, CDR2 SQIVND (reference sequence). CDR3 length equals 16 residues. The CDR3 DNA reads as TGTGCCAGTAGTATATTGGGACTAGCGGGACAAGAGACCCAGTACTTC. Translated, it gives CASSILGLAGQETQYF.

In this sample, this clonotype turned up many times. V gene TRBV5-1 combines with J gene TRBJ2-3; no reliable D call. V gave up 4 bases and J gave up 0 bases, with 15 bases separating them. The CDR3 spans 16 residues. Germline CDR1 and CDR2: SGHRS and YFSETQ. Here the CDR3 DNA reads TGCGCCAGCAGCCCTCCGGAGTTCGGCAGCACAGATACGCAGTATTTT. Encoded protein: CASSPPEFGSTDTQYF. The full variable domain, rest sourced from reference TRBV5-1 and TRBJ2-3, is KAGVTQTPRYLIKTRGQQVTLSCSPISGHRSVSWYQQTPGQGLQFLFEYFSETQRNKGNFPGRFSGRQFSNSRSEMNVSTLELGDSALYLCASSPPEFGSTDTQYFGPGTRLTVL.

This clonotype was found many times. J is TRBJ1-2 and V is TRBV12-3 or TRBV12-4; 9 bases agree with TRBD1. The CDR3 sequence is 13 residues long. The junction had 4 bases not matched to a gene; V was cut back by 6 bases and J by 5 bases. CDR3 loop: CASSLQGAYGYTF. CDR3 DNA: TGTGCCAGCAGCCTACAGGGGGCATATGGCTACACCTTC.

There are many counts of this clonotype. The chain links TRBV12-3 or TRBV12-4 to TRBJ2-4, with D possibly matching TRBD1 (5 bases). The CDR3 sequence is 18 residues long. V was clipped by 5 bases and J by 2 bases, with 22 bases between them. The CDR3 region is CASSPTMGTGSSKNIQYF. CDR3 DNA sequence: TGTGCCAGCAGTCCCACGATGGGCACAGGTTCATCCAAAAACATTCAGTACTTC.

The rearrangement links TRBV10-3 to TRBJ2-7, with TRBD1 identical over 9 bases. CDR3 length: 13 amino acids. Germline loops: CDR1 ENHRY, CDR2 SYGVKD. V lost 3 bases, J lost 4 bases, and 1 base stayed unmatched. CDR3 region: CAISDGTGYEQYF. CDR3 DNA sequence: TGTGCCATCAGTGACGGGACAGGGTACGAGCAGTACTTC.

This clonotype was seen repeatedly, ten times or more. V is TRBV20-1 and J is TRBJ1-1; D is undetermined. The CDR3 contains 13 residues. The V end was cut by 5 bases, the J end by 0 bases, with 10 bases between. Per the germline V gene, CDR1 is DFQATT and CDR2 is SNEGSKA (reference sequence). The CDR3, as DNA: TGCAGTGCTCCACGCCAAATGAACACTGAAGCTTTCTTT. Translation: CSAPRQMNTEAFF.

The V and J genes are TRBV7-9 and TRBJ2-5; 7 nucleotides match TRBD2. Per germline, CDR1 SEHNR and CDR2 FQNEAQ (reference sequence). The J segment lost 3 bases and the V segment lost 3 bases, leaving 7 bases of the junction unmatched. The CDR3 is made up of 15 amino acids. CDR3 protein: CASSLDWTREETQYF. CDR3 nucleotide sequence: TGTGCCAGCAGCTTGGACTGGACTAGAGAAGAGACCCAGTACTTC.

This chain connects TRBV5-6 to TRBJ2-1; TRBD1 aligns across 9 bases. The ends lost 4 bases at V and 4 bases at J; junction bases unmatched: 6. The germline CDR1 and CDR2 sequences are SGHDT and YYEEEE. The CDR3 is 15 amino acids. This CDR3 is CASSLGQGSYNEQFF. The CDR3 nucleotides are TGTGCCAGCAGCCTAGGACAGGGGTCGTACAATGAGCAGTTCTTC.

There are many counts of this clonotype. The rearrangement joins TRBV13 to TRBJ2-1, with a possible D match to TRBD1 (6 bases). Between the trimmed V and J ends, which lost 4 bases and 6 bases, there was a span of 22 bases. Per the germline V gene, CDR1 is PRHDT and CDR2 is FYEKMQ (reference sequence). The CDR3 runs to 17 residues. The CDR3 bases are TGTGCCAGCAGCTCCTTCGAGGGAACAGGGAGTGTCAATGAGCAGTTCTTC. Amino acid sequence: CASSSFEGTGSVNEQFF.

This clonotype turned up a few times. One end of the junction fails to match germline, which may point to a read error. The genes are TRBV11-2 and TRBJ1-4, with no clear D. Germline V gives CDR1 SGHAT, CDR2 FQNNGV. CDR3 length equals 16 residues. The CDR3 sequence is CASSLAPRTRGEKLSF. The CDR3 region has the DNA TGTGCCAGCAGCTTAGCCCCCCGGACCCGGGGTGAAAAACTGTCTTTT.

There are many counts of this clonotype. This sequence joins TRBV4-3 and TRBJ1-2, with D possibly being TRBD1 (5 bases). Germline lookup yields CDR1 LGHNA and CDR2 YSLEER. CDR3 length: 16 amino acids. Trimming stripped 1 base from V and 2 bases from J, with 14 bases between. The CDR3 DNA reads TGCGCCAGCAGCCAAGCTTGGGGGTCGTTAAACTATGGCTACACCTTC. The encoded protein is CASSQAWGSLNYGYTF.

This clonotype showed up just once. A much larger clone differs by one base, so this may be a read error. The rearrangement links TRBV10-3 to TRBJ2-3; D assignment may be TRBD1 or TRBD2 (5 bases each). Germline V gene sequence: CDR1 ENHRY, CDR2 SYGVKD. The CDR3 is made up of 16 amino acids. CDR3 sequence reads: CAVRNTGPTSTDTQYF. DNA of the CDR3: TGTGCCGTCAGGAATACGGGACCGACTAGCACAGATACGCAGTATTTT.

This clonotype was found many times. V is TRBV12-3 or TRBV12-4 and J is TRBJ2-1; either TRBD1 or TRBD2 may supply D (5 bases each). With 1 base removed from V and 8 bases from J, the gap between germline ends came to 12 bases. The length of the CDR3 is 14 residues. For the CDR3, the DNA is TGTGCCAGCAGTTTAGGGCAGGGCGGGTATGAGCAGTTCTTC. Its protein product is CASSLGQGGYEQFF.